The subject of this entry is one T cell receptor (beta chain). Its target is unknown. The data were taken from a study of cytomegalovirus exposure and HLA in healthy donors. PCR was performed using 60 Vbeta and 13 Jbeta primers. Data came from immunoSEQ multiplex PCR; TCRdb stores just in-frame clones and leaves some out. In the table there are some 120,000 clones, more than 80% of which are singletons. Study results and caveats: An analysis done earlier found most TCR beta V segments productive about 87% or about 30% of the time. The classifier reportedly diagnosed cytomegalovirus status with high specificity and sensitivity. The authors later found HLA-associated TCR beta chains more clonally expanded than equally common others. Some V segments, TRBV6-2 and TRBV6-3 among them, were indistinguishable and were therefore excluded.

V was pared by 2 bases and J by 5 bases, with 8 bases of the junction left unmatched. Per germline, CDR1 SGHTA and CDR2 FQGNSA. The CDR3 consists of 16 residues. The source material was PBMCs. The V call is TRBV7-2, the J call TRBJ2-5; 10 positions agree with TRBD2. The source of this sequence is a middle-aged man in good health and CMV-seronegative. The CDR3, as DNA: TGTGCCAGCAGCTTAAGGAGCGGGGGGGCCTTGGAGACCCAGTACTTC. As protein: CASSLRSGGALETQYF.